This T cell receptor beta chain was sequenced for a study of blood T cell repertoires in COVID-19 (dated by TCRdb to the early 2020s). About the investigation overall: Samples covering the acute and convalescent phases of COVID-19 were provided by collaborators in the United States, Italy and Spain. The repertoires were released in a freely available public database meant as a resource for research on the immune response to SARS-CoV-2. Samples came from the ongoing ImmuneRACE study (first 160 participants) plus 1,254 subjects from 6 global collaborators. The material from the prospective study consisted of cDNA or gDNA derived from T cells, B-cell-depleted T cells, or PBMCs. The dataset comprised deeply sampled blood TCRbeta repertoires from subjects exposed to, actively infected with, or recovered from COVID-19. Nearly every sample came with metadata listing a de-identified subject ID, COVID-19 status, age in years and sex. Where available, HLA class I and class II types were taken from metadata supplied by the sample provider and were not determined by assay-based typing. What the study reported, not specific to this receptor: The quantity of clinical and demographic metadata differed by source and by participant and was supplied without curation.

The immunoSEQ Assay, a bias-controlled multiplex PCR, was used to amplify TCRbeta CDR3 regions from genomic DNA. Regarding the original processing steps: Nucleated cell counts per sample were estimated from amplification of reference gene primers within the assay. To quantify the absolute abundance of each unique TCRbeta CDR3 rearrangement, sequence reads were collapsed and filtered. For each sample, productive Simpson clonality was calculated by taking the square root of Simpson's diversity index across productive rearrangements. TCRdb provides this immuneACCESS table in a form limited to in-frame rearrangements. Some clones are lacking; in checked studies, under half of them reflect an unresolved V gene, and why the rest are absent is not known. V and J calls and clone size are given by that table; D and trimming were obtained from the DNA. The sample table shows 110,000 to 150,000 clones, and about four fifths are seen once. The top ten clones comprise about 3.5% of the sample.

A second Seattle source provided samples from volunteer blood donors who had recovered from COVID-19. Each collaborating institution followed its own protocols to collect whole blood in K2EDTA tubes. For TCRbeta analysis, collaborator samples were shipped as frozen whole blood, as isolated PBMCs, or as DNA extracted from either sample type. With regard to this clone: It has no known antigen specificity. The record has no base qualities; no much larger clone is one base away.

Including the terminal cysteine and phenylalanine, the CDR3 comprises 15 residues. Only the CDR3 part of the read is kept: 45 bases, read in frame from the first base. V is reduced by 4 bases and J by 0 bases, leaving a spacing of 13 bases between them. CDR1 MGHRA and CDR2 YSYEKL were looked up in the germline V gene. The source is an older man who had recovered from COVID-19. Sequencing was carried out using peripheral blood. The rearranged chain carries TRBV4-1 and TRBJ2-7, with TRBD1 tentatively as D gene (5 bases match). The sequenced DNA is TGCGCCAGCAGCCCCAGGCAGGGAATCTCCTACGAGCAGTACTTC. Its coded protein is CASSPRQGISYEQYF.